A single sample gave rise to the 28 T cell receptor beta chains below, sequenced in a study of cytomegalovirus exposure and HLA in healthy donors. Both 60 Vbeta primers and 13 Jbeta primers went into the PCR. Clones were sequenced by immunoSEQ multiplex PCR, and TCRdb holds only the in-frame ones, with some missing. The data contain under 200,000 clones, 82% of them singletons. The sequencing input was PBMCs. These receptor sequences come from a girl aged 10-17 years in good health and CMV-seropositive.

The chain employs TRBV7-2 and TRBJ2-5, with 7 bases that match TRBD2. J gave up 3 bases and V 2 bases, and 6 bases lay outside the gene matches. Germline lookup yields CDR1 SGHTA and CDR2 FQGNSA. The CDR3 has 15 amino acids. The CDR3 region has the DNA TGTGCCAGCAGCTTACTTATCAGCGGGGAAGAGACCCAGTACTTC. Protein: CASSLLISGEETQYF.

J is TRBJ1-1 and V is TRBV5-4, with D unresolved. Per the germline V gene, CDR1 is SGHNT and CDR2 is YYREEE (reference sequence). This CDR3 has 13 amino acids. V gave up 5 bases and J gave up 0 bases, with 8 bases separating them. The CDR3 DNA reads TGTGCCAGCAGGGGCGGGGTGAACACTGAAGCTTTCTTT. This translates into CASRGGVNTEAFF. Variable domain in full (rest from reference TRBV5-4 and TRBJ1-1): ETGVTQSPTHLIKTRGQQVTLRCSSQSGHNTVSWYQQALGQGPQFIFQYYREEENGRGNFPPRFSGLQFPNYSSELNVNALELDDSALYLCASRGGVNTEAFFGQGTRLTVV.

The chain is built from TRBV30 and TRBJ2-1, with 8 bases lining up with TRBD1. Germline loops: CDR1 GTSNPN, CDR2 SVGIG (reference sequence). The CDR3 runs to 16 residues. Unmatched junction bases numbered 8, after V lost 4 bases and J lost 0 bases. In DNA form, the CDR3 reads TGTGCCTGGAAAAGCAGGGGGCAGAGCTCCTACAATGAGCAGTTCTTC. Its translation: CAWKSRGQSSYNEQFF.

The gene calls are TRBV4-3 and TRBJ2-3; D is perhaps TRBD2 (6 bases). CDR1 and CDR2 from the germline V gene are LGHNA and YSLEER. The germline V and J ends were trimmed by 0 bases and 2 bases, with 18 bases remaining between them. The CDR3 consists of 18 residues. The CDR3: CASSQDVVREAPTDTQYF. CDR3 bases: TGCGCCAGCAGCCAAGACGTCGTTAGGGAGGCCCCCACAGATACGCAGTATTTT.

V usage is TRBV4-1 and J usage is TRBJ2-1; 8 bases fit TRBD2. Per germline, CDR1 MGHRA and CDR2 YSYEKL. V was pared by 1 base and J by 6 bases, with 8 bases of the junction left unmatched. This CDR3 contains 16 residues. The CDR3, as DNA: TGCGCCAGCAGCCAAGGGTTACTAGCGGCTCCCAATGAGCAGTTCTTC. Amino acids: CASSQGLLAAPNEQFF.

The V and J genes are TRBV5-4 and TRBJ2-5; 7 positions agree with TRBD1. Germline assignment: CDR1 SGHNT and CDR2 YYREEE (reference sequence). CDR3 length: 13 amino acids. Trimming at V came to 4 bases and at J to 2 bases, leaving 2 bases not matched to a gene. The CDR3 DNA sequence: TGTGCCAGCAGCACGGGACAGCAAGAGACCCAGTACTTC. It yields the protein CASSTGQQETQYF.

The rearrangement joins TRBV18 to TRBJ2-2; weak D call: TRBD1 (6 bases). CDR1 is KGHSH and CDR2 is LQKENI in the germline V gene. V was clipped by 5 bases and J by 5 bases, with 12 bases between them. The length of the CDR3 is 14 residues. The CDR3 reads CASSDTRGTGELFF. The DNA for the CDR3 is TGTGCCAGCTCAGATACAAGGGGGACCGGGGAGCTGTTTTTT.

The gene calls are TRBV5-8 and TRBJ2-5; 11 nucleotides agree with TRBD2. After removal of 0 bases from V and 3 bases from J, the junction contained 4 bases not matched to a gene. Germline CDR1 SGHTS, CDR2 YDEGEE. This CDR3 spans 16 amino acids. The CDR3 sequence is CASSLGKGLAEETQYF. As DNA, the CDR3 is TGTGCCAGCAGCTTGGGGAAGGGACTAGCGGAAGAGACCCAGTACTTC.

The chain has TRBV7-8 and TRBJ2-7, with D unclear. Per germline, CDR1 SGHVS and CDR2 FQNEAQ. The CDR3 spans 13 residues. V was pared by 5 bases and J by 6 bases, with 14 bases between. As DNA, the CDR3 is TGTGCCAGCAGCCAGGCCCCCCCTCGCGAGCAGTACTTC. Translating gives CASSQAPPREQYF.

The chain is built from TRBV29-1 and TRBJ1-4; perhaps TRBD1 as D (5 bases). CDR1 and CDR2 from the germline V gene are SQVTM and ANQGSEA. The CDR3 is made up of 15 amino acids. V was clipped by 0 bases and J by 7 bases, with 15 bases between them. In DNA form, the CDR3 reads TGCAGCGTTGAAGATCGAAGCGGGGGAGGTGAAAAACTGTTTTTT. Translated: CSVEDRSGGGEKLFF.

J is TRBJ2-1 and V is TRBV28; TRBD2 aligns across 7 bases. The CDR3 runs 13 residues. Germline loops: CDR1 MDHEN, CDR2 SYDVKM. J lost 7 bases, V lost 5 bases, and 5 bases had no gene match. The CDR3 sequence is CASSGRVVNEQFF. The CDR3 DNA is TGTGCCAGCAGTGGGAGGGTCGTGAATGAGCAGTTCTTC.

The chain links TRBV2 to TRBJ2-3; D is undetermined. Germline CDR1 SNHLY, CDR2 FYNNEI. The CDR3 loop spans 12 amino acids. Trimming removed 6 bases at V and 0 bases at J, with 4 bases between. The CDR3 DNA follows: TGTGCCAGCAGCCTTAGCACAGATACGCAGTATTTT. It codes for CASSLSTDTQYF. The full variable domain, rest sourced from reference TRBV2 and TRBJ2-3, is EPEVTQTPSHQVTQMGQEVILRCVPISNHLYFYWYRQILGQKVEFLVSFYNNEISEKSEIFDDQFSVERPDGSNFTLKIRSTKLEDSAMYFCASSLSTDTQYFGPGTRLTVL.

The J gene is TRBJ1-2, the V gene TRBV29-1; 9 bases agree with TRBD1. V shed 7 bases and J 5 bases; nucleotides not matched to a gene: 8. The CDR3 extends over 13 amino acids. In germline, CDR1 is SQVTM, CDR2 ANQGSEA. The CDR3 protein is CSANRGQGYGYTF. The CDR3 DNA reads as TGCAGCGCCAACAGGGGGCAGGGGTATGGCTACACCTTC.

This clone came up a few times. The CDR3 DNA reads as TGCGCCAGCAGCCAAGATAGGGGTAGGCAGGGTGGGGATGGCTACACCTTC. It codes for CASSQDRGRQGGDGYTF. This chain uses TRBV4-3 with TRBJ1-2, with a possible D match to TRBD1 (5 bases). The V end lost 0 bases, the J end lost 6 bases, and 20 bases lay between the germline ends. CDR1 and CDR2 (germline): LGHNA, YSLEER. The CDR3 is 17 residues long.

V usage is TRBV6-5 and J usage is TRBJ2-3; no clear D. The V end was cut by 3 bases, the J end by 1 base, with 8 bases between. The CDR3 has 14 residues. CDR1 MNHEY and CDR2 SVGAGI come from the germline V gene. CDR3 sequence: CASSYRGGTDTQYF. The CDR3, as DNA: TGTGCCAGCAGTTATCGCGGCGGCACAGATACGCAGTATTTT.

The chain carries TRBV6-1 and TRBJ2-5; 7 bases align to TRBD1. This CDR3 contains 14 residues. Germline CDR1 and CDR2: MNHNS and SASEGT. Losses at the gene ends were 4 bases for V and 2 bases for J; bases not matched to a gene: 4. DNA for the CDR3: TGTGCCAGCAGTGTACCGGGACAGCAAGAGACCCAGTACTTC. It specifies CASSVPGQQETQYF.

The CDR3 DNA follows: TGTGCCAGCAGTTACCCACAGGGCTACGAGCAGTACTTC. Translation: CASSYPQGYEQYF. The rearrangement uses TRBV6-6 and TRBJ2-7; tentative D call: TRBD1 (6 bases). Between the trimmed V and J ends, which lost 2 bases and 3 bases, there was a span of 8 bases. CDR3 length: 13 amino acids. Per the germline V gene, CDR1 is MNHNY and CDR2 is SVGAGI (reference sequence).

This rearrangement joins TRBV18 to TRBJ2-7; D gene ambiguous. The CDR3 loop spans 14 amino acids. CDR1 KGHSH and CDR2 LQKENI come from the germline V gene. V gave up 3 bases and J gave up 7 bases, with 16 bases separating them. Here the CDR3 reads CASSPPESIQEQYF. CDR3 DNA: TGTGCCAGCTCACCGCCCGAGAGTATCCAAGAGCAGTACTTC.

The chain uses TRBV19 and TRBJ1-1, with D hard to call. The V gene's germline CDR1 is LNHDA and CDR2 SQIVND (reference sequence). This CDR3 has 16 residues. V lost 4 bases to trimming and J lost 5 bases, with 20 bases between them. CDR3 in amino acids: CASSNPPDTTRTEAFF. The CDR3 nucleotides are TGTGCCAGTAGTAACCCCCCCGACACCACCCGAACTGAAGCTTTCTTT.

This chain uses TRBV19 with TRBJ2-2; tentative D call: TRBD2 (5 bases). Germline assignment: CDR1 LNHDA and CDR2 SQIVND (reference sequence). The V and J ends lost 8 bases and 6 bases respectively, with 13 bases between them. The CDR3 consists of 13 residues. The CDR3 loop reads CASLFPGAGELFF. The CDR3 DNA reads as TGTGCCAGTCTATTCCCCGGGGCCGGGGAGCTGTTTTTT.

The rearrangement links TRBV12-2 to TRBJ2-5; the D call in the table, TRBD1, was not verified against the DNA. TRBV12-2 corresponds to a pseudogene. The CDR3 sequence is 16 residues long. CDR3 DNA sequence: TGTGCAAGTCGCTTGGGGCCAGGAAAAGGACAAGAGACCCAGTACTTC. Translating gives CASRLGPGKGQETQYF.

The V gene is TRBV9, the J gene TRBJ2-1; 7 bases are shared with TRBD2. V shed 1 base, J shed 4 bases, and the junction held 5 bases outside the gene matches. Germline V CDR1 and CDR2: SGDLS, YYNGEE. This CDR3 spans 15 amino acids. This CDR3 reads CASSVTAGEYNEQFF. As DNA, the CDR3 is TGTGCCAGCAGCGTAACCGCGGGGGAGTACAATGAGCAGTTCTTC.

The CDR3 sequence: CASSLDAIAGSDNEQFF. CDR3 bases: TGTGCCAGCAGCTTGGACGCGATAGCGGGATCAGACAATGAGCAGTTCTTC. This chain joins TRBV11-2 and TRBJ2-1; TRBD2 matches at 8 bases. This CDR3 has 17 amino acids. Germline V gene sequence: CDR1 SGHAT, CDR2 FQNNGV. V shed 3 bases, J shed 5 bases, and the junction held 12 bases outside the gene matches. Complete variable domain (other parts from reference TRBV11-2 and TRBJ2-1): EAGVAQSPRYKIIEKRQSVAFWCNPISGHATLYWYQQILGQGPKLLIQFQNNGVVDDSQLPKDRFSAERLKGVDSTLKIQPAKLEDSAVYLCASSLDAIAGSDNEQFFGPGTRLTVL.

A word on this clone: Different DNA sequences within this sample yield the same CDR3. The V gene is TRBV7-3, the J gene TRBJ2-1; D gene ambiguous. This CDR3 is 15 amino acids long. The germline gives CDR1 SGHTA, CDR2 FQGTGA. Trimming removed 2 bases from V and 0 bases from J, with 8 bases in between. For the CDR3, the DNA is TGTGCCAGCAGCTTAGCGGCTAGCTCCTACAATGAGCAGTTCTTC. Protein sequence: CASSLAASSYNEQFF.

This clone was detected only a few times. The chain has TRBV19 and TRBJ2-1; the D gene is possibly TRBD1 (5 bases). This CDR3 contains 13 residues. The germline V gene encodes CDR1 LNHDA and CDR2 SQIVND (reference sequence). V lost 3 bases, J lost 10 bases, and 13 bases lay in between. CDR3 nucleotides: TGTGCCAGTAGTATCGGCAGGGTGAAGGAGCAGTTCTTC. Translated: CASSIGRVKEQFF.

The J gene is TRBJ2-2, the V gene TRBV7-3; 10 bases match TRBD2. V trimming: 2 bases; J trimming: 6 bases; junction bases outside the gene matches: 12. CDR3 length equals 18 residues. Germline values: CDR1 SGHTA, CDR2 FQGTGA. CDR3 protein: CASSLAPPSGSRSGELFF. The CDR3 region has the DNA TGTGCCAGCAGCTTAGCTCCCCCTAGCGGGAGTCGGTCCGGGGAGCTGTTTTTT. Full variable domain (missing parts from reference TRBV7-3 and TRBJ2-2): GAGVSQTPSNKVTEKGKYVELRCDPISGHTALYWYRQSLGQGPEFLIYFQGTGAADDSGLPNDRFFAVRPEGSVSTLKIQRTERGDSAVYLCASSLAPPSGSRSGELFFGEGSRLTVL.

The count of this clone is one. The chain is built from TRBV28 and TRBJ1-3; 12 bases fit TRBD1. This CDR3 contains 21 residues. V trimming: 5 bases; J trimming: 2 bases; junction bases outside the gene matches: 19. CDR1 and CDR2 (germline): MDHEN, SYDVKM. The CDR3 bases are TGTGCCAGCAGTCAGGGACAGGGGGCGCGGGCGACGTTCCTAACTGGAAACACCATATATTTT. Protein: CASSQGQGARATFLTGNTIYF.

This clone turned up a few times. The gene calls are TRBV2 and TRBJ2-7; TRBD2 agrees at 9 bases. This CDR3 is 13 amino acids long. J lost 7 bases, V lost 6 bases, and 7 bases had no gene match. Germline values: CDR1 SNHLY, CDR2 FYNNEI. CDR3 DNA sequence: TGTGCCAGCAGGTTAGCGGGAGTGCGGGAGCAGTACTTC. This translates into CASRLAGVREQYF.